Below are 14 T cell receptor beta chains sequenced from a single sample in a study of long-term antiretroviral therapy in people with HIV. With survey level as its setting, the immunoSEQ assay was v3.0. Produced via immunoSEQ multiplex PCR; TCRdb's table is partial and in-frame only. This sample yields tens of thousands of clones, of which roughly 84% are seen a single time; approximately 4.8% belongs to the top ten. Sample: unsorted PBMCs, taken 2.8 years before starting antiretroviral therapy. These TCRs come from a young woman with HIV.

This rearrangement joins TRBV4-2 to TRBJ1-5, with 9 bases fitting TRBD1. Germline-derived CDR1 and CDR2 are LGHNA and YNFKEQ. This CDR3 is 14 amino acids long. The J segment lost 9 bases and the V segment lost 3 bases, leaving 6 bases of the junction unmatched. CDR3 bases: TGTGCCAGCAGCCACGGGACAGGGCCGTGGCCCCAGCATTTT. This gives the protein CASSHGTGPWPQHF.

The CDR3 DNA reads as TGTGCCAGCAGTGAAGCGGCAGGGGTCCTGGGGGAGCAGTACGTC. It yields the protein CASSEAAGVLGEQYV. The chain couples TRBV2 to TRBJ2-7; possibly TRBD1 for D (6 bases). V lost 0 bases and J 7 bases, leaving 16 bases between the germline ends. This CDR3 contains 15 residues. CDR1 is SNHLY, CDR2 FYNNEI, per germline.

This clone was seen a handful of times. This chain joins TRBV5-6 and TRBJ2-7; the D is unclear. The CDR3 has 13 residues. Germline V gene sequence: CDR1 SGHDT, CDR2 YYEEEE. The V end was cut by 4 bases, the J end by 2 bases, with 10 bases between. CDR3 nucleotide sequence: TGTGCCAGCAGCCCGGCGGCGGCCTACGAGCAGTACTTC. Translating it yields CASSPAAAYEQYF.

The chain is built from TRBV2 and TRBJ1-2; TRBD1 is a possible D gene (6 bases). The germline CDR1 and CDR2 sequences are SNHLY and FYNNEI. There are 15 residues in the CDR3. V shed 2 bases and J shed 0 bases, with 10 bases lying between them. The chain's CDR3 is CASSERTATNYGYTF. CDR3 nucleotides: TGTGCCAGCAGTGAAAGGACAGCAACTAACTATGGCTACACCTTC.

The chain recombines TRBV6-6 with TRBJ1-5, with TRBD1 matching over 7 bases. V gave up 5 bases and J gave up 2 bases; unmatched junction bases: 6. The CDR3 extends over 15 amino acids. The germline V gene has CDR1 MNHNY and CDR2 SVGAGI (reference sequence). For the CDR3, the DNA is TGTGCCAGCAGTGGAGACAGGGTAGGCAATCAGCCCCAGCATTTT. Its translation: CASSGDRVGNQPQHF.

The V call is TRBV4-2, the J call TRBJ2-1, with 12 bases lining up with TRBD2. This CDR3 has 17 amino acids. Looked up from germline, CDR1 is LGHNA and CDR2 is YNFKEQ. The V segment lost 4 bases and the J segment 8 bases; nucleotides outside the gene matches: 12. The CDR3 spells CASSLTLTSGGIDEQFF. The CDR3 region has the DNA TGTGCCAGCAGCCTTACTTTAACTAGCGGGGGGATCGATGAGCAGTTCTTC.

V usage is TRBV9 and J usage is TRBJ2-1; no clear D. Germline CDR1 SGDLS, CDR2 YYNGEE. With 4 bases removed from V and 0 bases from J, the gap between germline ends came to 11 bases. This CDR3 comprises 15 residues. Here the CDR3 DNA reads TGTGCCAGCAGCCCCCAGCCTAGCTCCTACAATGAGCAGTTCTTC. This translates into CASSPQPSSYNEQFF.

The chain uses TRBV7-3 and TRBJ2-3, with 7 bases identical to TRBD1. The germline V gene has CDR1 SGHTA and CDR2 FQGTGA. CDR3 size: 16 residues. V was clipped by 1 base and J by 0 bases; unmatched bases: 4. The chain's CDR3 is CASSLMGQLSTDTQYF. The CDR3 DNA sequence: TGTGCCAGCAGCTTAATGGGACAGTTGAGCACAGATACGCAGTATTTT.

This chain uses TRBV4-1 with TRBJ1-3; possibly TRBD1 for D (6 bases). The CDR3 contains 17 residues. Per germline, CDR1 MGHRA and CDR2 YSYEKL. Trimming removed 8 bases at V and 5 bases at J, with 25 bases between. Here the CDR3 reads CASAEGSQGERRNTIYF. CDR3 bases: TGCGCCAGCGCCGAAGGTTCACAGGGCGAGCGGCGAAACACCATATATTTT.

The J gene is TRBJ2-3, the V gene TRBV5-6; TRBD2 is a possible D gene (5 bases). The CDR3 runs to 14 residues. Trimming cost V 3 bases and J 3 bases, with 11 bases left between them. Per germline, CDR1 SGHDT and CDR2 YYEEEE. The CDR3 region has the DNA TGTGCCAGCAGCTATGATAGGAGGACAGATACGCAGTATTTT. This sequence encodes CASSYDRRTDTQYF.

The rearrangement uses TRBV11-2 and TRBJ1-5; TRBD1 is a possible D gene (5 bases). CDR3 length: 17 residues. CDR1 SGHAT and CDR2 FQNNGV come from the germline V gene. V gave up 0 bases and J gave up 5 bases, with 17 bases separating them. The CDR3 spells CASSLDQRRGSDQPQHF. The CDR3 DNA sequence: TGTGCCAGCAGCTTAGATCAGCGTCGGGGGAGCGATCAGCCCCAGCATTTT.

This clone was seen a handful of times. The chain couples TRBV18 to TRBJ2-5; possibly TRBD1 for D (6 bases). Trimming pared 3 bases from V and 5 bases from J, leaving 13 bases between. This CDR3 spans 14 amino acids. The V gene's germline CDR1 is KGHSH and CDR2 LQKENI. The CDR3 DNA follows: TGTGCCAGCTCACCGACAGGAGTTTGGGAGACCCAGTACTTC. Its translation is CASSPTGVWETQYF.

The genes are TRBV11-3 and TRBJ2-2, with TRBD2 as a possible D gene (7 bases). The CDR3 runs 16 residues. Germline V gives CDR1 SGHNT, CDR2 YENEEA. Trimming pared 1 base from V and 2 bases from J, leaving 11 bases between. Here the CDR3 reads CASSLAGGGNTGELFF. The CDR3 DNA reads TGTGCCAGCAGCTTAGCGGGGGGCGGAAACACCGGGGAGCTGTTTTTT.

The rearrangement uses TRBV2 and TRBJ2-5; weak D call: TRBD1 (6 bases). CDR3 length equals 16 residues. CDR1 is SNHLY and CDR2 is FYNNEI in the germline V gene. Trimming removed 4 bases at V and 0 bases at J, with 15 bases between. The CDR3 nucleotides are TGTGCCAGCAGTGTCGGAGACAGGCCGCACCAAGAGACCCAGTACTTC. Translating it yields CASSVGDRPHQETQYF.